The 17 T cell receptor beta chains below come from one sample, sequenced in a study of blood T cell repertoires in COVID-19. TCRdb's table, derived via immunoSEQ multiplex PCR, lists solely in-frame clones and lacks some. The table shows around 300,000 clones, with roughly 88% occurring only once. Sample: peripheral blood. The source is a man aged 18 to 30 with active or convalescent COVID-19.

CDR3 loop: CASSLGWGVASNQPQHF. DNA for the CDR3: TGTGCCAGCAGCTTGGGATGGGGGGTCGCCTCCAATCAGCCCCAGCATTTT. The chain couples TRBV7-8 to TRBJ1-5; TRBD1 is a possible D gene (5 bases). The CDR3 loop spans 17 amino acids. The V gene lost 3 bases and the J gene lost 3 bases, with 18 bases spanning the gap. The germline V gene has CDR1 SGHVS and CDR2 FQNEAQ.

The chain carries TRBV3-1 (or the pseudogene TRBV3-2) and TRBJ1-3; 12 positions agree with TRBD1. The CDR3 contains 16 residues. Per germline, CDR1 LGHDT and CDR2 YNNKEL (reference sequence). V dropped 4 bases and J dropped 4; count of bases not matched to a gene: 5. In DNA form, the CDR3 reads TGTGCCAGCAGCCTTTGGGACAGGGGGCCGGGAAACACCATATATTTT. It specifies CASSLWDRGPGNTIYF.

The CDR3 is CASSIGGGTDTQYF. The CDR3 nucleotides are TGTGCCAGTAGTATTGGCGGGGGCACAGATACGCAGTATTTT. This rearrangement joins TRBV19 to TRBJ2-3; D is possibly TRBD2 (6 bases). V shed 3 bases and J shed 1 base, with 8 bases lying between them. Germline loops: CDR1 LNHDA, CDR2 SQIVND (reference sequence). This CDR3 contains 14 residues.

The chain combines TRBV4-1 with TRBJ1-3, with a weak D call TRBD1 (5 bases). Trimming stripped 1 base from V and 8 bases from J, with 12 bases between. CDR1 is MGHRA, CDR2 YSYEKL, per germline. This CDR3 has 14 amino acids. The CDR3 reads CASSQVTVLDTIYF. CDR3 in DNA: TGCGCCAGCAGCCAAGTGACAGTGTTGGACACCATATATTTT.

This clone was recorded once. V usage is TRBV12-3 or TRBV12-4 and J usage is TRBJ1-3; D is uncertain. V was cut by 4 bases and J by 6 bases, with 10 bases left in between. The CDR3 consists of 13 residues. CDR3 region: CASSWASTNTIYF. The CDR3 region has the DNA TGTGCCAGCAGTTGGGCCAGTACAAACACCATATATTTT.

The V and J genes are TRBV5-6 and TRBJ1-2; D not resolved. The CDR3 length is 16 residues. CDR1 is SGHDT and CDR2 is YYEEEE in the germline V gene. Trimming removed 0 bases from V and 2 bases from J, with 14 bases in between. The CDR3 here is CASSLVAGLPNYGYTF. The CDR3 DNA sequence: TGTGCCAGCAGCTTGGTTGCAGGTCTTCCAAACTATGGCTACACCTTC.

The chain recombines TRBV5-1 with TRBJ2-7, with D tentatively TRBD1 (5 bases). The CDR3 extends over 13 amino acids. Germline V lookup: CDR1 SGHRS, CDR2 YFSETQ. Deletions cut 0 bases from V and 6 bases from J, with 10 bases between. The CDR3 bases are TGCGCCAGCAGCTTGGGTGACAGAAGCGAGCAGTACTTC. The encoded protein is CASSLGDRSEQYF.

The chain uses TRBV4-1 and TRBJ2-1; D is unclear. Germline assignment: CDR1 MGHRA and CDR2 YSYEKL. The CDR3 runs to 13 residues. Trimming removed 6 bases at V and 8 bases at J, with 14 bases between. The CDR3 sequence: CASSRWAPDEQFF. The CDR3 DNA reads as TGCGCCAGCAGTCGGTGGGCCCCAGATGAGCAGTTCTTC.

The chain uses TRBV15 and TRBJ2-2, with TRBD1 as a possible D gene (6 bases). Germline assignment: CDR1 LNHNV and CDR2 YYDKDF (reference sequence). The CDR3 is 21 residues long. Trimming removed 4 bases at V and 7 bases at J, with 34 bases between. The DNA for the CDR3 is TGTGCCACCAGCACTTATAGTAAGAGGGCCCAGGGGAGAACGGCACGCGGGGAGCTGTTTTTT. Translated: CATSTYSKRAQGRTARGELFF. The full variable domain, its missing parts supplied by reference TRBV15 and TRBJ2-2, is DAMVIQNPRYQVTQFGKPVTLSCSQTLNHNVMYWYQQKSSQAPKLLFHYYDKDFNNEADTPDNFQSRRPNTSFCFLDIRSPGLGDTAMYLCATSTYSKRAQGRTARGELFFGEGSRLTVL.

This chain connects TRBV4-1 to TRBJ2-4; 7 bases map to TRBD2. The CDR3 sequence is 12 residues long. V shed 0 bases and J 14 bases; nucleotides not matched to a gene: 4. Per germline, CDR1 MGHRA and CDR2 YSYEKL. The CDR3 DNA sequence: TGCGCCAGCAGCCAAGATGGGGACTACAAGTACTTC. Protein product: CASSQDGDYKYF.

This clone was recorded only once. The CDR3 coding sequence is TGTGCCAGCAGCTCCAGGGGTTTTGGCTACACCTTC. Amino acids: CASSSRGFGYTF. V is TRBV12-3 or TRBV12-4 and J is TRBJ1-2, with D possibly TRBD1 on 6 matching bases. This CDR3 is built from 12 residues. V was cut by 6 bases and J by 7 bases, with 12 bases left in between.

The table lists this clone with many counts. The chain is built from TRBV10-3 and TRBJ1-3, with D unclear. The CDR3 has 14 amino acids. Germline V gives CDR1 ENHRY, CDR2 SYGVKD. The V gene lost 2 bases and the J gene lost 1 base, with 6 bases spanning the gap. CDR3: CAISETASGNTIYF. The CDR3 DNA is TGTGCCATCAGTGAGACAGCTTCTGGAAACACCATATATTTT.

The chain joins TRBV9 to TRBJ1-2; no definite D call. Germline CDR1 is SGDLS and CDR2 is YYNGEE. This CDR3 spans 14 amino acids. Trimming removed 0 bases at V and 1 base at J, with 7 bases between. CDR3 sequence (DNA): TGTGCCAGCAGCGTAGGGGCGGGTAACTATGGCTACACCTTC. Protein: CASSVGAGNYGYTF.

J is TRBJ1-1 and V is TRBV19; 7 nucleotides match TRBD1. This CDR3 spans 14 amino acids. With V trimmed by 2 bases and J by 7 bases, 7 bases remained unmatched. From germline, CDR1 is LNHDA and CDR2 SQIVND (reference sequence). Here the CDR3 DNA reads TGTGCCAGTAGTATAAAGGGGGCCGGGAATGAAGCTTTCTTT. Encoded protein: CASSIKGAGNEAFF.

V and J are TRBV6-5 and TRBJ2-2, with 7 bases lining up with TRBD1. The CDR3 is 14 residues long. Germline V gives CDR1 MNHEY, CDR2 SVGAGI. V trimming: 6 bases; J trimming: 6 bases; junction bases outside the gene matches: 7. This chain's CDR3 is CASSRWTGSGELFF. In DNA, the CDR3 is TGTGCCAGCAGCCGATGGACAGGTTCCGGGGAGCTGTTTTTT.

This clone was seen once. This sequence joins TRBV19 and TRBJ2-5, with 9 positions matching TRBD1. Trimming removed 7 bases from V and 4 bases from J; junction bases left unmatched: 7. Germline V gives CDR1 LNHDA, CDR2 SQIVND (reference sequence). The CDR3 loop spans 14 amino acids. CDR3 region: CASNHRGRGETQYF. CDR3 DNA sequence: TGTGCCAGTAATCACAGGGGGCGGGGAGAGACCCAGTACTTC.

This sequence joins TRBV12-3 or TRBV12-4 and TRBJ2-1; 7 bases match TRBD1. Trimming cost V 3 bases and J 15 bases; bases outside gene matches: 8. There are 12 residues in the CDR3. The CDR3 bases are TGTGCCAGCAGTTTTCAGGGGGATAATTGGTTCTTC. This translates into CASSFQGDNWFF.